The rows below give T cell receptor beta chains drawn from one sample of a study of blood T cell repertoires in COVID-19. Generated by immunoSEQ multiplex PCR, the TCRdb table keeps only in-frame clones and is missing some. The sample has 300,000 or so clones, just over 85% seen once. Specimen: PBMCs or T cells enriched from blood (not recorded which). The receptor source for this set is a woman in her late teens or twenties who had recovered from COVID-19. CDR3s include the opening cysteine and the closing phenylalanine or tryptophan. The order of the fields is D gene, V gene, J gene, clone size, CDR3 protein, CDR3 DNA. D genes are given only for firm matches. The size entry is marked missing in some rows and otherwise reads once, few, many or a size class.

d_gene: TRBD1; v_gene: TRBV5-1; j_gene: TRBJ2-7; abundance: NA; CDR3aa: CASSRGTGGNYEQYF; CDR3nt: TGCGCCAGCAGCCGAGGGACAGGGGGGAACTACGAGCAGTACTTC
d_gene: NA; v_gene: TRBV7-9; j_gene: TRBJ2-4; abundance: NA; CDR3aa: CASSLWWGEAKNIQYF; CDR3nt: TGTGCCAGCAGCTTATGGTGGGGGGAGGCCAAAAACATTCAGTACTTC
d_gene: NA; v_gene: TRBV30; j_gene: TRBJ1-4; abundance: NA; CDR3aa: CAWSVLMGGEKLFF; CDR3nt: TGTGCCTGGAGTGTCCTAATGGGAGGTGAAAAACTGTTTTTT
d_gene: NA; v_gene: TRBV16; j_gene: TRBJ1-5; abundance: NA; CDR3aa: CASSRDEGPQHF; CDR3nt: TGTGCCAGCAGCCGTGACGAGGGGCCCCAGCATTTT
d_gene: NA; v_gene: TRBV21-1; j_gene: TRBJ2-1; abundance: NA; CDR3aa: CASSKRGSEGDEQFF; CDR3nt: TGTGCCAGCAGCAAACGAGGGAGTGAGGGCGATGAGCAGTTCTTC
d_gene: TRBD1; v_gene: TRBV19; j_gene: TRBJ1-2; abundance: NA; CDR3aa: CASSPGTATYGYTF; CDR3nt: TGTGCCAGTAGTCCTGGGACAGCCACCTATGGCTACACCTTC
d_gene: TRBD1; v_gene: TRBV27; j_gene: TRBJ2-1; abundance: NA; CDR3aa: CASSLGPTGFTYNEQFF; CDR3nt: TGTGCCAGCAGTTTAGGCCCGACAGGGTTCACCTACAATGAGCAGTTCTTC
d_gene: TRBD2; v_gene: TRBV6-1; j_gene: TRBJ2-3; abundance: NA; CDR3aa: CASSETVAGGSTDTQYF; CDR3nt: TGTGCCAGCAGTGAAACTGTTGCGGGGGGATCGACAGATACGCAGTATTTT
d_gene: NA; v_gene: TRBV7-9; j_gene: TRBJ2-4; abundance: NA; CDR3aa: CASSPGRRGGNIQYF; CDR3nt: TGTGCCAGCAGCCCGGGTAGGAGGGGAGGAAACATTCAGTACTTC
d_gene: TRBD1; v_gene: TRBV10-3; j_gene: TRBJ2-7; abundance: NA; CDR3aa: CAISDRDRGRGGACEQYF; CDR3nt: TGTGCCATCAGTGACCGGGACAGGGGGCGGGGTGGGGCTTGCGAGCAGTACTTC
d_gene: TRBD2; v_gene: TRBV28; j_gene: TRBJ2-7; abundance: once; CDR3aa: CASRRGTVLAGGPDEQYF; CDR3nt: TGTGCCAGCAGGAGAGGGACAGTTCTAGCGGGAGGGCCTGACGAGCAGTACTTC
d_gene: TRBD1; v_gene: TRBV2; j_gene: TRBJ2-3; abundance: NA; CDR3aa: CASSRDRGTDTQYF; CDR3nt: TGTGCCAGCAGCCGGGACAGGGGGACAGATACGCAGTATTTT
d_gene: NA; v_gene: TRBV4-1; j_gene: TRBJ1-2; abundance: NA; CDR3aa: CASSPDSFLTGGYTF; CDR3nt: TGCGCCAGCAGTCCGGACAGCTTCTTAACTGGTGGCTACACCTTC
d_gene: TRBD1; v_gene: TRBV3-1/TRBV3-2; j_gene: TRBJ1-2; abundance: NA; CDR3aa: CASSQGDRDYGYTF; CDR3nt: TGTGCCAGCAGCCAAGGGGACAGGGACTATGGCTACACCTTC